Below are 10 T cell receptor beta chains sequenced from a single sample in a study of blood T cell repertoires in COVID-19. Method: immunoSEQ multiplex PCR; TCRdb's copy keeps in-frame clones and lacks some. The sample has over 35,000 clones; about 86% are singletons. The sample comprised peripheral blood. Receptor source: a man aged 40-50 years with COVID-19, enrolled during active disease.

This sequence joins TRBV12-3 or TRBV12-4 and TRBJ1-1, with D perhaps TRBD1 (5 bases). The CDR3 has 13 residues. The ends were cut back, 6 bases at V and 1 base at J, with 9 bases in the middle. This CDR3 reads CASRPDRNTEAFF. Written as DNA, the CDR3 is TGTGCCAGCAGGCCTGACAGGAACACTGAAGCTTTCTTT.

The chain uses TRBV12-3 or TRBV12-4 and TRBJ2-5; no firm D call. The CDR3 loop spans 13 amino acids. Trimming took off 5 bases at V and 0 bases at J, with 7 bases between the two ends. This CDR3 reads CASSADYQETQYF. CDR3 nucleotides: TGTGCCAGCAGTGCCGACTACCAAGAGACCCAGTACTTC.

The chain recombines TRBV12-3 or TRBV12-4 with TRBJ2-4, with 7 positions matching TRBD2. With V trimmed by 5 bases and J by 15 bases, 7 bases remained unmatched. The length of the CDR3 is 11 residues. CDR3 in amino acids: CASSDAGVRYF. CDR3 in DNA: TGTGCCAGCAGTGACGCGGGAGTGCGGTACTTC.

The chain joins TRBV5-6 to TRBJ2-1; TRBD1 might be the D (6 bases). CDR3 size: 17 residues. CDR1 is SGHDT and CDR2 is YYEEEE in the germline V gene. V dropped 3 bases and J dropped 0 bases, with 16 bases sitting between them. The CDR3 loop is CASSSQQIQGSYNEQFF. Written as DNA, the CDR3 is TGTGCCAGCAGCTCTCAACAGATACAGGGCTCCTACAATGAGCAGTTCTTC.

The V call is TRBV19, the J call TRBJ2-4; 9 bases fit TRBD1. CDR3 size: 15 residues. With V trimmed by 3 bases and J by 6 bases, 6 bases remained unmatched. Germline assignment: CDR1 LNHDA and CDR2 SQIVND (reference sequence). The CDR3 spells CASSIGGTGRNIQYF. The CDR3 DNA is TGTGCCAGTAGTATTGGGGGGACAGGGAGAAACATTCAGTACTTC.

The chain couples TRBV11-2 to TRBJ1-1; possible D gene TRBD1, 6 bases. This CDR3 has 14 residues. Germline-derived CDR1 and CDR2 are SGHAT and FQNNGV. Trimming cost V 6 bases and J 1 base, with 12 bases left between them. The CDR3 here is CASRNRASNTEAFF. DNA of the CDR3: TGTGCCAGCAGGAACAGGGCCTCGAACACTGAAGCTTTCTTT.

This chain links TRBV24-1 with TRBJ2-3; D is unclear. Per germline, CDR1 KGHDR and CDR2 SFDVKD. CDR3 length equals 14 residues. The V gene lost 3 bases and the J gene lost 0 bases, with 6 bases spanning the gap. The CDR3 here is CATSDVPSTDTQYF. The CDR3 nucleotides read TGTGCCACCAGTGATGTTCCTAGCACAGATACGCAGTATTTT.

The V and J genes are TRBV24-1 and TRBJ2-3; TRBD1 might be the D (6 bases). CDR1 and CDR2 from the germline V gene are KGHDR and SFDVKD. This CDR3 region has 13 residues. Between the trimmed V and J ends, which lost 4 bases and 4 bases, there was a span of 8 bases. CDR3 DNA: TGTGCCACCAGTGAAACAGGGTCAGATACGCAGTATTTT. It yields the protein CATSETGSDTQYF.

A word on this clone: A read error may account for a junction end that differs from germline. The chain couples TRBV3-1 (or the pseudogene TRBV3-2) to TRBJ2-7; 7 nucleotides agree with TRBD1. Germline V gene sequence: CDR1 LGHDT, CDR2 YNNKEL (reference sequence). The CDR3 sequence is 18 residues long. The CDR3 protein is CASSQDHRGVAWGYGQYF. The CDR3 region has the DNA TGTGCCAGCAGCCAAGATCACAGGGGTGTTGCGTGGGGTTACGGGCAGTACTTC.

The chain recombines TRBV6-6 with TRBJ2-7; 9 bases agree with TRBD2. This CDR3 comprises 14 residues. V gave up 8 bases and J gave up 2 bases; unmatched junction bases: 7. The germline V gene has CDR1 MNHNY and CDR2 SVGAGI (reference sequence). The CDR3 region has the DNA TGTGCCAGCGGAGGGACTAGCTGGCCCTACGAGCAGTACTTC. This encodes CASGGTSWPYEQYF.